This T cell receptor (beta chain) was found in a study of blood T cells in healthy people across ages. Broader study findings: A roughly linear fall in TCR beta diversity per million T cells was seen with increasing age.

Together with a sample-barcoded 5' primer, a J-beta primer mix was included in a second PCR lasting about 6 to 11 cycles. Each cDNA molecule carried a tag from a template-switch adaptor that contained 12 random nucleotides. TCRdb re-called the 5' RACE reads through MiXCR, storing one row per CDR3 protein. The data contain 700,000 to 950,000 distinct CDR3 sequences, roughly 60% of them singletons. In the case of this clonotype: No antigen is known for it.

Material: blood. The clonotype was recovered from a young man in good health.

In nucleotides, the CDR3 is TGTGCCAGCAGCCCTAGAACAGGGTTGCCCGGCACTGAAGCTTTCTTT. Translating gives CASSPRTGLPGTEAFF. V gene TRBV7-9 combines with J gene TRBJ1-1, with D possibly matching TRBD1 (6 bases). Trimming took off 5 bases at V and 4 bases at J, with 20 bases between the two ends. From germline, CDR1 is SEHNR and CDR2 FQNEAQ (reference sequence). The CDR3 covers 16 residues.